A single sample gave rise to the 18 T cell receptor beta chains below, sequenced in a study of T cells in Graves' hyperthyroidism and ophthalmopathy (dated by TCRdb to between 2019 and 2020). Library prep was done by multiplex PCR. TCRdb shows the sequencer as Illumina HiSeq 2000. The TCR beta CDR3 regions were amplified from RNA transcripts. The first round of RT-PCR for the TCR CDR3 was performed with the HTBI primer set and the Qiagen OneStep RT-PCR kit. The public reads were reprocessed in TCRdb via fastp at Q25 and MiXCR, keeping in-frame beta chains. One record per CDR3 amino acid sequence lists the most common genes and DNA. This sample has around 560,000 distinct CDR3 sequences in its table, and around 17% of those were observed once. The ten biggest clones cover around 19% of the sample. Source material: blood. The origin of the receptors is a young woman with Graves' hyperthyroidism.

Ten or more counts support this clonotype. The genes are TRBV6-1 and TRBJ2-7, with a tentative D call TRBD2 (5 bases). The CDR3 totals 13 residues. Germline V lookup: CDR1 MNHNS, CDR2 SASEGT. V was shortened by 8 bases and J by 0 bases, with 11 bases between the two germline ends. The CDR3, as DNA: TGTGCCAGCCGGGGTACCGCCTCCTACGAGCAGTACTTC. Translation gives CASRGTASYEQYF.

The rearrangement joins TRBV20-1 to TRBJ1-2; a possible D gene is TRBD1 (5 bases). The V end lost 2 bases, the J end lost 4 bases, and 20 bases lay between the germline ends. This CDR3 is built from 16 residues. Germline CDR1 and CDR2: DFQATT and SNEGSKA (reference sequence). The CDR3 DNA is TGCAGTGCTAGACCGCTAACTTGGGGGTCCAGCTATGGCTACACCTTC. This encodes CSARPLTWGSSYGYTF.

This clonotype was observed a handful of times. This rearrangement joins TRBV6-2 or TRBV6-3 to TRBJ2-4; D gene unclear. The CDR3 has 12 amino acids. V was trimmed by 5 bases and J by 6 bases, leaving 8 bases between them. Germline values: CDR1 MNHEY, CDR2 SVGEGT. The CDR3 loop is CASSDNLNIQYF. The DNA of the CDR3 is TGTGCCAGCAGTGACAATCTAAACATTCAGTACTTC.

In this sample, this clonotype turned up a few times. The gene calls are TRBV7-9 and TRBJ1-2; TRBD1 aligns across 7 bases. Trimming removed 1 base from V and 8 bases from J; junction bases left unmatched: 7. This CDR3 is 14 amino acids long. CDR1 SEHNR and CDR2 FQNEAQ come from the germline V gene (reference sequence). CDR3 amino acids: CASSLELDRTGYTF. The CDR3 region has the DNA TGTGCCAGCAGCTTAGAATTGGACAGGACCGGCTACACCTTC.

The sample holds many counts of this clonotype. V usage is TRBV7-8 and J usage is TRBJ2-2; D gene uncertain. Germline V gene sequence: CDR1 SGHVS, CDR2 FQNEAQ. CDR3 length equals 11 residues. V was shortened by 6 bases and J by 7 bases, with 6 bases between the two germline ends. DNA for the CDR3: TGTGCCAGCAGAGAGGACGGGGAGCTGTTTTTT. The encoded protein is CASREDGELFF.

J is TRBJ2-3 and V is TRBV29-1, with TRBD2 identical over 9 bases. V gave up 1 base and J gave up 6 bases; unmatched junction bases: 26. Per germline, CDR1 SQVTM and CDR2 ANQGSEA. This CDR3 spans 21 amino acids. The CDR3 DNA reads as TGCAGCGTTGAAGTTTGGTTCCCCCTTGGAGGTCTAGCGGGGAGACCCGATACGCAGTATTTT. This encodes CSVEVWFPLGGLAGRPDTQYF.

This clonotype was recorded many times. This chain connects TRBV24-1 to TRBJ2-7, with 13 bases matching TRBD2. Germline values: CDR1 KGHDR, CDR2 SFDVKD. This CDR3 is 16 amino acids long. The V gene end was trimmed by 4 bases and the J gene end by 2 bases; junction bases not matched to a gene: 4. The CDR3 nucleotides read TGTGCCACCAGTGACTTGGGGACTAGCGGGACCTACGAGCAGTACTTC. This encodes CATSDLGTSGTYEQYF.

The gene calls are TRBV9 and TRBJ1-2; 7 bases align to TRBD1. The ends lost 0 bases at V and 7 bases at J; junction bases unmatched: 12. The CDR3 totals 16 residues. Germline CDR1 SGDLS, CDR2 YYNGEE. As DNA, the CDR3 is TGTGCCAGCAGCGTAGACCCCGGACAGGACACGTCTGGCTACACCTTC. Translation gives CASSVDPGQDTSGYTF.

This clonotype was observed at least ten times. The V and J genes are TRBV5-1 and TRBJ2-7; 15 bases agree with TRBD2. The CDR3 spans 17 residues. J gave up 5 bases and V 2 bases, and 8 bases lay outside the gene matches. CDR1 and CDR2 from the germline V gene are SGHRS and YFSETQ. The CDR3 DNA reads TGCGCCAGCAGCTTCCGGGGGACTAGCGGGAGGAATGACGAGCAGTACTTC. Protein product: CASSFRGTSGRNDEQYF.

In the case of this clonotype: This sequence may be a read error, since a much larger clone differs from it by one base. It is likely a read error, because the conserved phenylalanine at the end of the CDR3 is missing. The chain carries TRBV18 and TRBJ2-1; D not certain. CDR1 and CDR2 from the germline V gene are KGHSH and LQKENI. This CDR3 spans 13 amino acids. Trimming removed 5 bases from V and 4 bases from J, with 9 bases in between. CDR3 protein: CASSVGSYNEQFS. DNA of the CDR3: TGTGCCAGCTCAGTGGGATCGTACAATGAGCAGTTCTCC.

This clonotype occurred a few times. A read error may account for a junction end that differs from germline. The chain couples TRBV4-1 to TRBJ2-2; TRBD1 agrees at 12 bases. The CDR3 consists of 18 residues. Per germline, CDR1 MGHRA and CDR2 YSYEKL. Written as DNA, the CDR3 is TGCGCCAGCAGCCCACGGGACAGGGGGCTTGTTGACGCCGGGGAGCTGCTTTTT. This encodes CASSPRDRGLVDAGELLF.

Turning to this clonotype: A read error may be the cause here, since a much bigger clone is one base away. The chain recombines TRBV12-3 or TRBV12-4 with TRBJ1-6; tentatively, D is TRBD1 (6 bases). The CDR3 runs 15 residues. CDR3 in amino acids: CAGSLVGRGGSPLHF. DNA of the CDR3: TGTGCCGGCAGTTTAGTAGGCAGGGGTGGTTCACCCCTCCACTTT.

The table lists this clonotype with many counts. The chain has TRBV7-2 and TRBJ1-2; D not resolved. Trimming cost V 2 bases and J 4 bases, with 5 bases left between them. This CDR3 contains 12 residues. Per the germline V gene, CDR1 is SGHTA and CDR2 is FQGNSA. CDR3 DNA sequence: TGTGCCAGCAGCTTACAGCGCTATGGCTACACCTTC. It is translated as CASSLQRYGYTF.

In its sample, this clonotype was seen a few times. The chain carries TRBV28 and TRBJ1-5; D is uncertain. CDR3 length equals 14 residues. The germline gives CDR1 MDHEN, CDR2 SYDVKM. V was cut by 3 bases and J by 6 bases, with 12 bases left in between. CDR3 sequence (DNA): TGTGCCAGCAGTTTGGGCAGCACCAGTCAGCCCCAGCATTTT. Residues: CASSLGSTSQPQHF. Combining the CDR3 with reference TRBV28 and TRBJ1-5 gives the whole variable domain DVKVTQSSRYLVKRTGEKVFLECVQDMDHENMFWYRQDPGLGLRLIYFSYDVKMKEKGDIPEGYSVSREKKERFSLILESASTNQTSMYLCASSLGSTSQPQHFGDGTRLSIL.

The chain carries TRBV19 and TRBJ1-1; 9 nucleotides match TRBD1. Germline CDR1 LNHDA, CDR2 SQIVND (reference sequence). This CDR3 is 18 amino acids long. V lost 5 bases, J lost 5 bases, and 18 bases stayed unmatched. The CDR3 loop is CASSGIRPGQGLKTEAFF. The CDR3 DNA is TGTGCCAGTAGTGGAATACGTCCGGGACAGGGTCTTAAGACTGAAGCTTTCTTT.

This clonotype was detected ten times or more. The J gene is TRBJ1-3, the V gene TRBV12-3 or TRBV12-4; D remains unclear. There are 15 residues in the CDR3. The V end was cut by 3 bases, the J end by 0 bases, with 9 bases between. DNA for the CDR3: TGTGCCAGCAGTTTTAGATCCACCTCTGGAAACACCATATATTTT. This translates into CASSFRSTSGNTIYF.

The gene calls are TRBV27 and TRBJ2-7; 8 bases agree with TRBD2. This CDR3 comprises 14 residues. V shed 3 bases, J shed 5 bases, and the junction held 6 bases outside the gene matches. Per germline, CDR1 MNHEY and CDR2 SMNVEV (reference sequence). CDR3 in amino acids: CASSFTGGPHEQYF. For the CDR3, the DNA is TGTGCCAGCAGTTTCACGGGAGGGCCCCACGAGCAGTACTTC.

A remark on this clonotype: Since a much larger clone is just one base distant, this may be a read error. The CDR3 bases are TGTGCCAGCAGCCTAGAGTTGGCACAGGGCGCTAACTATGGCTACACCTTC. Residues: CASSLELAQGANYGYTF. The rearrangement joins TRBV12-3 or TRBV12-4 to TRBJ1-2; D might be TRBD1 (6 bases). The CDR3 has 17 residues. V lost 6 bases to trimming and J lost 0 bases, with 20 bases between them.